The present T cell receptor beta chain was sequenced within a study of neoadjuvant nivolumab and ipilimumab in lung cancer (dated by TCRdb to 2019 to 2021). Regarding the study in general: Nivolumab was administered intravenously at 3 mg/kg on days 1, 15 and 29, and in the combination arm ipilimumab 1 mg/kg was added on day 1 only. In the trial, under 45 patients with operable NSCLC were treated, of whom some 23 were randomized to nivolumab monotherapy and roughly 20 to nivolumab plus ipilimumab. TCR repertoires were compared between pretherapy (baseline) peripheral blood and tumors resected at surgery after neoadjuvant immune checkpoint blockade. The primary endpoint of the trial was the rate of major pathologic response (MPR) in the intention-to-treat population of each study arm. Matched pretherapy and resected tumor pairs were analyzed for seven patients: four treated with nivolumab and three with nivolumab plus ipilimumab. General study outcomes and caveats: No significant correlation was found between TCR clonality and pathologic tumor regression, and only one major-pathologic-response sample was available for the clonality analysis. From pretherapy to surgery, increases in tumor T-cell richness and clonality were observed in three of three dual-therapy tumors but in only two of four nivolumab-treated tumors. A small number of samples underwent TCR sequencing. TCR richness in pretherapy blood showed a positive correlation with richness in tumors resected after neoadjuvant therapy (Spearman R of about 0.77). Resected tumors had greater TCR richness and clonality than tumor-adjacent uninvolved lung, and increases were observed in more dual-therapy-treated tumors.

The library was made by the immunoSEQ multiplex PCR assay. For the original study's pipeline: Richness and clonality were used to summarize the repertoires, and clones that significantly expanded or contracted between pre- and post-therapy samples were identified. Drawn from immuneACCESS, this table holds only the in-frame rearrangements with V and J called that TCRdb kept. Clones are partly lost; checked studies trace under half to an unresolved V gene and leave the rest unexplained. The DNA gave D and trimming, while V, J and clone size come from that table. The sample table holds some 18,000 clones, of which 75% to 90% were seen once. The ten top clones hold around 2.1% of the sample. Reading the germline V gene (reference sequence) gives CDR1 GTSNPN and CDR2 SVGIG. V and J lose 3 bases and 2 bases, and a span of 13 bases separates them. The CDR3 spans 14 residues, from the cysteine through the phenylalanine. The kept DNA is CDR3 alone, 42 bases in frame from the first base.

The time point label, read with the paper, signifies: pretherapy, before neoadjuvant immune checkpoint inhibitors. Samples came from the phase 2 randomized NEOSTAR trial, which tested neoadjuvant nivolumab or nivolumab plus ipilimumab followed by surgery in operable NSCLC. Only a few counts were recorded for this clone. What this receptor recognizes is not known. No per-base quality is available; no much larger clone lies one base away. This clonotype was sampled from an adult with non-small cell lung cancer. The material sequenced was peripheral blood, taken before neoadjuvant nivolumab, alone or with ipilimumab. The rearrangement joined TRBV30 to TRBJ1-2, with a tentative D gene TRBD1 over 5 matching bases. The DNA reads as follows: TGTGCCTGGAGCCGACAGACCGAAAACTATGGCTACACCTTC. Its translation is CAWSRQTENYGYTF.